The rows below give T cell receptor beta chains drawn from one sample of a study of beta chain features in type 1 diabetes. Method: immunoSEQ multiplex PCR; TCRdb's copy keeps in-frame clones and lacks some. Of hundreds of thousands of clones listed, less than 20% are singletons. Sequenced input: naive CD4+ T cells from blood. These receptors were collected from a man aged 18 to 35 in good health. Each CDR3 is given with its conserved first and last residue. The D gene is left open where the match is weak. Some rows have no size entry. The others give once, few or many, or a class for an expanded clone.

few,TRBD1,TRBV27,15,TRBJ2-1,CASSRDRGLVDEQFF,TGTGCCAGCAGTCGGGACAGGGGGCTTGTAGATGAGCAGTTCTTC
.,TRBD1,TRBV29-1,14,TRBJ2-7,CSVVKGQGSREQYF,TGCAGCGTTGTAAAGGGACAGGGGAGTCGCGAGCAGTACTTC
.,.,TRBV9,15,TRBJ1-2,CASSVRGQINYGYTF,TGTGCCAGCAGCGTACGAGGACAAATCAACTATGGCTACACCTTC
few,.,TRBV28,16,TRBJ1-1,CASSPTRPRGAGEAFF,TGTGCCAGCAGTCCCACTCGACCGAGGGGCGCCGGTGAAGCTTTCTTT
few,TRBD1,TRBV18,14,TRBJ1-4,CASSRQGSNEKLFF,TGTGCCAGCTCACGACAGGGATCTAATGAAAAACTGTTTTTT
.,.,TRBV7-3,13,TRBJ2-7,CASSSSVRSEQYF,TGTGCCAGCAGCTCCAGTGTAAGGAGCGAGCAGTACTTC
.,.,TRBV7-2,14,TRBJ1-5,CASSPTGSNQPQHF,TGTGCCAGCAGCCCTACAGGGTCCAATCAGCCCCAGCATTTT
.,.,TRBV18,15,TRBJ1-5,CASSPPGYSNQPQHF,TGTGCCAGCTCACCACCGGGGTACAGCAATCAGCCCCAGCATTTT
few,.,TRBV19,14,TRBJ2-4,CASSIPATKNIQYF,TGTGCCAGTAGTATCCCGGCGACCAAAAACATTCAGTACTTC
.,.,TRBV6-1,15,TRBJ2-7,CASSEPLSHSYEQYF,TGTGCCAGCAGTGAACCGTTGAGCCACTCCTACGAGCAGTACTTC
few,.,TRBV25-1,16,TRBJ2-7,CASSEFWSGEGNEQYF,TGTGCCAGCAGTGAATTCTGGTCAGGGGAAGGCAACGAGCAGTACTTC